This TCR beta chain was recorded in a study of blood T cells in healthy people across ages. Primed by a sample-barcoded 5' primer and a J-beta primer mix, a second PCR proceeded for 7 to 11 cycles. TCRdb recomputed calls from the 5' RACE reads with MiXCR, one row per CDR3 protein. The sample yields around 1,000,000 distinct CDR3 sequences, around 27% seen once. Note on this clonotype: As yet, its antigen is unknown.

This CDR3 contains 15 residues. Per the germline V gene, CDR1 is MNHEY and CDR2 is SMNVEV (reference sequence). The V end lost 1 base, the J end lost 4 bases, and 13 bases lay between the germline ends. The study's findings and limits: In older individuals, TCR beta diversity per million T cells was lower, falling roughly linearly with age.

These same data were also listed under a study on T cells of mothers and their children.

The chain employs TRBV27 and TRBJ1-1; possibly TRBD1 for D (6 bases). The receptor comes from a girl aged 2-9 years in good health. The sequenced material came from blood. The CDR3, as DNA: TGTGCCAGCAGTTTATGGCAGGGGCTGGGCACTGAAGCTTTCTTT. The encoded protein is CASSLWQGLGTEAFF.